The rows below give T cell receptor beta chains drawn from one sample of a study of cytomegalovirus exposure and HLA in healthy donors. TCRdb keeps only in-frame clones here, not all; method: immunoSEQ multiplex PCR. The profile shows approximately 160,000 clones, about 81% of them singletons. Material: PBMCs. These TCRs come from a girl aged 5-17 years in good health and CMV-seropositive. CDR3s include the opening cysteine and the closing phenylalanine or tryptophan. D genes are given only for firm matches. Size is omitted from some rows. Given values are once, few, many or a class for expanded clones.

abundance: .; d_gene: .; len: 15; j_gene: TRBJ2-2; v_gene: TRBV18; CDR3aa: CASSPQQGTDGELFF; CDR3nt: TGTGCCAGCTCACCACAACAGGGTACCGACGGGGAGCTGTTTTTT
abundance: .; d_gene: TRBD2; len: 14; j_gene: TRBJ2-7; v_gene: TRBV4-1; CDR3aa: CASSPRTSDYEQYF; CDR3nt: TGCGCCAGCAGCCCTCGGACTAGCGACTACGAGCAGTACTTC
abundance: once; d_gene: .; len: 14; j_gene: TRBJ2-7; v_gene: TRBV11-2; CDR3aa: CASSSSLETYEQYF; CDR3nt: TGTGCCAGCAGCTCCTCGCTCGAGACCTACGAGCAGTACTTC
abundance: .; d_gene: .; len: 14; j_gene: TRBJ1-2; v_gene: TRBV28; CDR3aa: CASSYGDRHYGYTF; CDR3nt: TGTGCCAGCAGTTACGGTGACAGACACTATGGCTACACCTTC
abundance: .; d_gene: .; len: 14; j_gene: TRBJ1-5; v_gene: TRBV7-8; CDR3aa: CASSRLEGNQPQHF; CDR3nt: TGTGCCAGCAGCCGGTTAGAGGGCAATCAGCCCCAGCATTTT
abundance: .; d_gene: TRBD1; len: 14; j_gene: TRBJ1-4; v_gene: TRBV7-7; CDR3aa: CASSPRTGNEKLFF; CDR3nt: TGTGCTAGCAGCCCGAGGACAGGGAATGAAAAACTGTTTTTT
abundance: .; d_gene: .; len: 15; j_gene: TRBJ1-2; v_gene: TRBV6-6; CDR3aa: CASNTGQGRKYGYTF; CDR3nt: TGTGCCAGTAATACCGGGCAGGGTAGAAAATATGGCTACACCTTC
abundance: .; d_gene: TRBD1; len: 16; j_gene: TRBJ1-1; v_gene: TRBV27; CDR3aa: CASSLSRRQGPTEAFF; CDR3nt: TGTGCCAGCAGTTTATCGCGTAGACAGGGGCCTACTGAAGCTTTCTTT
abundance: .; d_gene: TRBD1; len: 16; j_gene: TRBJ1-4; v_gene: TRBV27; CDR3aa: CASSFSGTVVKEKLFF; CDR3nt: TGTGCCAGCAGTTTTTCGGGGACAGTAGTGAAGGAAAAACTGTTTTTT
abundance: few; d_gene: .; len: 15; j_gene: TRBJ1-2; v_gene: TRBV10-3; CDR3aa: CAISEFSSGNYGYTF; CDR3nt: TGTGCCATCAGTGAGTTTTCGTCAGGGAATTATGGCTACACCTTC
abundance: .; d_gene: .; len: 14; j_gene: TRBJ1-1; v_gene: TRBV5-5; CDR3aa: CASSLVGRATEAFF; CDR3nt: TGTGCCAGCAGCTTGGTGGGCAGAGCCACTGAAGCTTTCTTT
abundance: .; d_gene: TRBD1; len: 13; j_gene: TRBJ2-1; v_gene: TRBV25-1; CDR3aa: CASRRTGDNEQFF; CDR3nt: TGTGCCAGCAGGCGGACAGGAGACAATGAGCAGTTCTTC
abundance: .; d_gene: TRBD1; len: 14; j_gene: TRBJ1-1; v_gene: TRBV4-1; CDR3aa: CASSHRTGNTEAFF; CDR3nt: TGCGCCAGCAGCCACAGGACAGGGAATACTGAAGCTTTCTTT
abundance: few; d_gene: .; len: 15; j_gene: TRBJ2-1; v_gene: TRBV5-1; CDR3aa: CASSDPRRGGNEQFF; CDR3nt: TGCGCCAGCAGCGATCCCCGACGGGGAGGCAATGAGCAGTTCTTC
abundance: .; d_gene: TRBD2; len: 15; j_gene: TRBJ2-7; v_gene: TRBV5-1; CDR3aa: CASSLVVAGNYEQYF; CDR3nt: TGCGCCAGCAGCTTGGTAGTAGCGGGGAATTACGAGCAGTACTTC
abundance: .; d_gene: .; len: 16; j_gene: TRBJ1-5; v_gene: TRBV5-1; CDR3aa: CASSQGPTAGNQPQHF; CDR3nt: TGCGCCAGCAGTCAGGGACCCACGGCGGGGAATCAGCCCCAGCATTTT
abundance: .; d_gene: .; len: 13; j_gene: TRBJ1-2; v_gene: TRBV30; CDR3aa: CAWSVWGEEGYTF; CDR3nt: TGTGCCTGGAGTGTCTGGGGGGAAGAGGGCTACACCTTC
abundance: .; d_gene: .; len: 13; j_gene: TRBJ1-1; v_gene: TRBV7-9; CDR3aa: CASSLRGKTEAFF; CDR3nt: TGTGCCAGCAGCTTAAGGGGAAAGACTGAAGCTTTCTTT
abundance: .; d_gene: .; len: 15; j_gene: TRBJ1-1; v_gene: TRBV7-3; CDR3aa: CASSFSSTGNTEAFF; CDR3nt: TGTGCCAGCAGCTTCTCCTCGACAGGGAACACTGAAGCTTTCTTT
abundance: .; d_gene: .; len: 13; j_gene: TRBJ1-2; v_gene: TRBV7-9; CDR3aa: CASSSIQDWGYTF; CDR3nt: TGTGCCAGCAGCTCGATACAGGATTGGGGCTACACCTTC
abundance: .; d_gene: .; len: 15; j_gene: TRBJ1-1; v_gene: TRBV4-1; CDR3aa: CASSQGGGRRTEAFF; CDR3nt: TGCGCCAGCAGCCAAGGCGGGGGGAGGAGAACTGAAGCTTTCTTT
abundance: .; d_gene: TRBD2; len: 15; j_gene: TRBJ2-1; v_gene: TRBV5-1; CDR3aa: CASSFASGRIDEQFF; CDR3nt: TGCGCCAGCAGCTTTGCTAGCGGGAGAATAGATGAGCAGTTCTTC
abundance: .; d_gene: TRBD1; len: 15; j_gene: TRBJ1-1; v_gene: TRBV28; CDR3aa: CASSDANRGNTEAFF; CDR3nt: TGTGCCAGCAGCGATGCTAACAGGGGTAACACTGAAGCTTTCTTT
abundance: .; d_gene: .; len: 13; j_gene: TRBJ1-1; v_gene: TRBV7-2; CDR3aa: CASSFKRDTEAFF; CDR3nt: TGTGCCAGCAGCTTTAAGAGGGACACTGAAGCTTTCTTT
abundance: .; d_gene: TRBD1; len: 13; j_gene: TRBJ2-1; v_gene: TRBV7-9; CDR3aa: CASSLGTGNEQFF; CDR3nt: TGTGCCAGCAGCCTAGGGACAGGGAATGAGCAGTTCTTC
abundance: .; d_gene: TRBD2; len: 13; j_gene: TRBJ2-5; v_gene: TRBV19; CDR3aa: CASKASGRQTQYF; CDR3nt: TGTGCCAGTAAGGCTAGCGGCCGGCAGACCCAGTACTTC
abundance: .; d_gene: .; len: 13; j_gene: TRBJ1-1; v_gene: TRBV29-1; CDR3aa: CSVLPRGTSEAFF; CDR3nt: TGCAGCGTCTTACCCAGGGGTACCTCTGAAGCTTTCTTT
abundance: .; d_gene: .; len: 16; j_gene: TRBJ1-2; v_gene: TRBV11-2; CDR3aa: CASSSLRAVTNYGYTF; CDR3nt: TGTGCCAGCAGCTCGCTGCGGGCAGTTACTAACTATGGCTACACCTTC
abundance: .; d_gene: TRBD1; len: 15; j_gene: TRBJ1-1; v_gene: TRBV4-1; CDR3aa: CASSRGKDREAEAFF; CDR3nt: TGCGCCAGCAGTCGCGGCAAGGACAGGGAAGCTGAAGCTTTCTTT
abundance: .; d_gene: .; len: 18; j_gene: TRBJ1-5; v_gene: TRBV28; CDR3aa: CASSLSPGLGTSNQPQHF; CDR3nt: TGTGCCAGCAGTTTATCGCCGGGACTCGGAACCTCCAATCAGCCCCAGCATTTT
abundance: .; d_gene: TRBD1; len: 13; j_gene: TRBJ2-5; v_gene: TRBV11-2; CDR3aa: CASSRDSQETQYF; CDR3nt: TGTGCCAGCAGCCGGGACAGCCAAGAGACCCAGTACTTC
abundance: .; d_gene: .; len: 14; j_gene: TRBJ1-5; v_gene: TRBV18; CDR3aa: CASSPTGFNQPQHF; CDR3nt: TGTGCCAGCTCACCTACAGGTTTCAATCAGCCCCAGCATTTT
abundance: .; d_gene: .; len: 10; j_gene: TRBJ1-2; v_gene: TRBV29-1; CDR3aa: CSVTNQGYTF; CDR3nt: TGCAGCGTAACCAACCAGGGCTACACCTTC
abundance: .; d_gene: .; len: 15; j_gene: TRBJ2-3; v_gene: TRBV7-9; CDR3aa: CSSSLVGGTTDTQYF; CDR3nt: TGTTCCAGCAGCTTAGTAGGGGGAACCACAGATACGCAGTATTTT
abundance: .; d_gene: .; len: 13; j_gene: TRBJ2-3; v_gene: TRBV7-2; CDR3aa: CASSLGPSDTQYF; CDR3nt: TGTGCCAGCAGCCTTGGGCCCTCAGATACGCAGTATTTT
abundance: .; d_gene: .; len: 15; j_gene: TRBJ2-1; v_gene: TRBV27; CDR3aa: CASSLSIQGYNEQFF; CDR3nt: TGTGCCAGCAGTTTATCGATCCAGGGCTACAATGAGCAGTTCTTC
abundance: .; d_gene: .; len: 13; j_gene: TRBJ1-2; v_gene: TRBV6-5; CDR3aa: CASSSSFNYGYTF; CDR3nt: TGTGCCAGCAGTTCTAGCTTTAACTATGGCTACACCTTC
abundance: .; d_gene: TRBD1; len: 16; j_gene: TRBJ1-5; v_gene: TRBV2; CDR3aa: CASRSPGQGDNQPQHF; CDR3nt: TGTGCCAGCAGATCCCCGGGACAGGGGGACAATCAGCCCCAGCATTTT
abundance: .; d_gene: .; len: 14; j_gene: TRBJ1-4; v_gene: TRBV7-8; CDR3aa: CASSLGQLNEKLFF; CDR3nt: TGTGCCAGCAGCTTAGGACAGTTAAATGAAAAACTGTTTTTT
abundance: .; d_gene: .; len: 16; j_gene: TRBJ2-7; v_gene: TRBV5-1; CDR3aa: CASSGSGGRPSYEQYF; CDR3nt: TGCGCCAGCAGCGGCTCCGGGGGTAGACCTTCCTACGAGCAGTACTTC
abundance: .; d_gene: TRBD2; len: 20; j_gene: TRBJ2-4; v_gene: TRBV28; CDR3aa: CASSLWGLGGGQGAKNIQYF; CDR3nt: TGTGCCAGCAGTTTATGGGGACTGGGCGGGGGGCAAGGAGCCAAAAACATTCAGTACTTC
abundance: .; d_gene: TRBD1; len: 15; j_gene: TRBJ2-3; v_gene: TRBV28; CDR3aa: CASSSGTGGTDTQYF; CDR3nt: TGTGCCAGCAGTTCAGGGACAGGGGGCACAGATACGCAGTATTTT
abundance: few; d_gene: TRBD2; len: 15; j_gene: TRBJ2-3; v_gene: TRBV6-6; CDR3aa: CASSPTSGTTDTQYF; CDR3nt: TGTGCCAGCAGCCCGACTAGCGGAACCACAGATACGCAGTATTTT
abundance: .; d_gene: .; len: 13; j_gene: TRBJ1-2; v_gene: TRBV27; CDR3aa: CASSLEHNYGYTF; CDR3nt: TGTGCCAGCAGTTTGGAGCATAACTATGGCTACACCTTC
abundance: few; d_gene: TRBD1; len: 15; j_gene: TRBJ1-1; v_gene: TRBV11-2; CDR3aa: CASSLRGGRDTEAFF; CDR3nt: TGTGCCAGCAGCTTAAGAGGGGGCAGGGACACTGAAGCTTTCTTT
abundance: .; d_gene: .; len: 13; j_gene: TRBJ1-2; v_gene: TRBV29-1; CDR3aa: CSVDRGGSYGYTF; CDR3nt: TGCAGCGTTGATAGGGGAGGGAGCTATGGCTACACCTTC
abundance: .; d_gene: .; len: 17; j_gene: TRBJ2-1; v_gene: TRBV5-4; CDR3aa: CASSLGGGGPSYNEQFF; CDR3nt: TGTGCCAGCAGCCTCGGAGGGGGGGGCCCTTCCTACAATGAGCAGTTCTTC
abundance: few; d_gene: .; len: 14; j_gene: TRBJ2-5; v_gene: TRBV18; CDR3aa: CASSPGAAQETQYF; CDR3nt: TGTGCCAGCTCACCTGGCGCGGCCCAAGAGACCCAGTACTTC
abundance: .; d_gene: .; len: 12; j_gene: TRBJ2-7; v_gene: TRBV10-3; CDR3aa: CAISDRSYEQYF; CDR3nt: TGTGCCATCAGTGACAGGTCCTACGAGCAGTACTTC
abundance: .; d_gene: TRBD2; len: 13; j_gene: TRBJ2-1; v_gene: TRBV7-3; CDR3aa: CASSSGGGDEQFF; CDR3nt: TGTGCCAGTTCTAGCGGGGGAGGAGATGAGCAGTTCTTC
abundance: .; d_gene: TRBD2; len: 15; j_gene: TRBJ2-5; v_gene: TRBV5-6; CDR3aa: CASTVWREGWETQYF; CDR3nt: TGTGCCAGCACCGTTTGGAGGGAGGGCTGGGAGACCCAGTACTTC
abundance: .; d_gene: .; len: 18; j_gene: TRBJ2-7; v_gene: TRBV28; CDR3aa: CASSSSHRQAIALYEQYF; CDR3nt: TGTGCCAGCAGCTCCTCCCACCGACAGGCAATTGCCCTGTACGAGCAGTACTTC
abundance: once; d_gene: TRBD2; len: 14; j_gene: TRBJ2-5; v_gene: TRBV6-5; CDR3aa: CASSKGLEGETQYF; CDR3nt: TGTGCCAGCAGTAAGGGACTAGAAGGAGAGACCCAGTACTTC
abundance: .; d_gene: TRBD2; len: 16; j_gene: TRBJ2-7; v_gene: TRBV15; CDR3aa: CATSSIGTSGFYEQYF; CDR3nt: TGTGCCACCAGCAGTATCGGGACTAGCGGTTTCTACGAGCAGTACTTC
abundance: .; d_gene: .; len: 14; j_gene: TRBJ1-5; v_gene: TRBV6-6; CDR3aa: CASSRVGGSQPQHF; CDR3nt: TGTGCCAGCAGTCGGGTCGGGGGTTCCCAGCCCCAGCATTTT
abundance: .; d_gene: .; len: 11; j_gene: TRBJ1-2; v_gene: TRBV20-1; CDR3aa: CSARQGYGYTF; CDR3nt: TGCAGTGCAAGGCAGGGCTATGGCTACACCTTC
abundance: .; d_gene: .; len: 16; j_gene: TRBJ2-1; v_gene: TRBV2; CDR3aa: CASSDTGHSSYNEQFF; CDR3nt: TGTGCCAGCAGTGATACGGGACACAGCTCCTACAATGAGCAGTTCTTC
abundance: .; d_gene: .; len: 11; j_gene: TRBJ1-2; v_gene: TRBV28; CDR3aa: CASRTSDGYTF; CDR3nt: TGTGCCAGCAGGACTTCGGATGGCTACACCTTC
abundance: .; d_gene: TRBD1; len: 14; j_gene: TRBJ1-2; v_gene: TRBV9; CDR3aa: CASSVGQAPYGYTF; CDR3nt: TGTGCCAGCAGCGTCGGACAGGCCCCCTATGGCTACACCTTC